This T cell receptor (beta chain) is drawn from a study of blood T cell repertoires in COVID-19. Overall study context: T cells, B-cell-depleted T cells, or PBMCs supplied cDNA or gDNA.

The V end was cut by 3 bases, the J end by 0 bases, with 7 bases between. The germline V gene has CDR1 SGHDT and CDR2 YYEEEE. The CDR3 is 13 residues long. Clones were read by immunoSEQ multiplex PCR, and TCRdb kept only the in-frame ones, dropping some. Of 64,000 or so clones listed, 80% to 90% are singletons. The sample consisted of peripheral blood. The TCR was taken from a man aged 35 to 55 with acute or convalescent COVID-19. The chain is built from TRBV5-6 and TRBJ2-7, with TRBD1 as a possible D gene (6 bases). In DNA, the CDR3 is TGTGCCAGCAGCTACAGGGTCTCCTACGAGCAGTACTTC. This codes for CASSYRVSYEQYF.